Following are 17 T cell receptor beta chains from one sample sequenced in a study of T cells in Graves' hyperthyroidism and ophthalmopathy. TCR beta CDR3 region amplification was performed from RNA transcripts. When the TCR CDR3 underwent first-round RT-PCR, the HTBI primer set was used. A single record per CDR3 protein comes from TCRdb applying MiXCR to the multiplex PCR reads. This table has about 350,000 distinct CDR3 sequences, around 13% appearing once. Sequenced material: blood. These receptors all come from a woman in her twenties or thirties with Graves' hyperthyroidism.

CDR3 sequence reads: CASSPGLDTGELFF. In nucleotides, the CDR3 is TGTGCCAGCTCTCCGGGACTGGACACCGGGGAGCTGTTTTTT. The chain joins TRBV18 to TRBJ2-2; D might be TRBD2 (6 bases). V was trimmed by 6 bases and J by 3 bases, leaving 11 bases between them. This CDR3 has 14 amino acids. The germline V gene has CDR1 KGHSH and CDR2 LQKENI. Complete variable domain (other parts from reference TRBV18 and TRBJ2-2): NAGVMQNPRHLVRRRGQEARLRCSPMKGHSHVYWYRQLPEEGLKFMVYLQKENIIDESGMPKERFSAEFPKEGPSILRIQQVVRGDSAAYFCASSPGLDTGELFFGEGSRLTVL.

This clonotype was observed a few times. CDR3: CASSVMRGLANEQFF. CDR3 nucleotides: TGTGCCAGCAGTGTCATGCGCGGGCTTGCCAATGAGCAGTTCTTC. The chain has TRBV7-9 and TRBJ2-1; TRBD2 is a possible D gene (5 bases). There are 15 residues in the CDR3. Looked up from germline, CDR1 is SEHNR and CDR2 is FQNEAQ (reference sequence). V shed 6 bases and J shed 6 bases, with 18 bases lying between them.

This clonotype was counted at least ten times. The chain carries TRBV18 and TRBJ2-5; maybe TRBD2 (5 bases). Trimming took off 8 bases at V and 7 bases at J, with 17 bases between the two ends. This CDR3 has 13 residues. Germline loops: CDR1 KGHSH, CDR2 LQKENI. CDR3 loop: CASTSALAGTQYF. The CDR3 DNA follows: TGTGCCAGCACCTCCGCCCTCGCGGGGACCCAGTACTTC.

V gene TRBV30 combines with J gene TRBJ1-1; D is ambiguous. Germline values: CDR1 GTSNPN, CDR2 SVGIG (reference sequence). The CDR3 spans 12 residues. V shed 3 bases and J shed 3 bases, with 8 bases lying between them. This chain's CDR3 is CAWSLLDTEAFF. The CDR3 bases are TGTGCCTGGAGCCTCCTTGACACTGAAGCTTTCTTT.

This sequence joins TRBV29-1 and TRBJ2-3; possible D gene TRBD2, 5 bases. Trimming stripped 6 bases from V and 1 base from J, with 14 bases between. The length of the CDR3 is 14 residues. CDR1 and CDR2 (germline): SQVTM, ANQGSEA. This CDR3 is CSVDGIGGTDTQYF. The CDR3 DNA follows: TGCAGCGTCGACGGAATCGGGGGCACAGATACGCAGTATTTT.

The gene calls are TRBV10-3 and TRBJ2-1; weak D call: TRBD2 (5 bases). Germline V gene sequence: CDR1 ENHRY, CDR2 SYGVKD. V was trimmed by 3 bases and J by 9 bases, leaving 9 bases between them. The CDR3 extends over 12 amino acids. CDR3 nucleotides: TGTGCCATCAGTGAAGCAGAGGGTGAGCAGTTCTTC. Protein product: CAISEAEGEQFF.

This clonotype has ten or more counts. The CDR3: CASSIQGVSYTF. The CDR3 nucleotides read TGTGCCAGCAGTATTCAGGGTGTAAGCTACACCTTC. This chain connects TRBV2 to TRBJ1-2, with D possibly being TRBD1 (5 bases). Trimming pared 5 bases from V and 9 bases from J, leaving 13 bases between. Germline V gives CDR1 SNHLY, CDR2 FYNNEI. This CDR3 region has 12 residues.

This clonotype appeared a single time. This sequence may be a read error, since a much larger clone differs from it by one base. The chain recombines TRBV6-1 with TRBJ2-1; no definite D call. Germline V gene data show CDR1 as MNHNS and CDR2 as SASEGT. This CDR3 region has 15 residues. This chain's CDR3 is CASRRQVSSYNEQLF. The CDR3, as DNA: TGTGCCAGCAGACGCCAGGTGAGCTCCTACAATGAGCAGTTGTTC.

This chain connects TRBV7-2 to TRBJ1-2, with 7 bases aligning to TRBD1. V was clipped by 7 bases and J by 3 bases; unmatched bases: 17. The CDR3 spans 17 residues. Germline V gene data show CDR1 as SGHTA and CDR2 as FQGNSA. The CDR3 region is CASISSGGGWYDYGYTF. The CDR3 DNA sequence: TGTGCCAGCATCTCTTCAGGGGGGGGTTGGTATGACTATGGCTACACCTTC.

This clonotype was seen only a few times. The CDR3 DNA reads as TGCAGTGCTAGAGAGCAACAGGGGGCCGGGGAGCAGTACTTC. The encoded protein is CSAREQQGAGEQYF. The gene calls are TRBV20-1 and TRBJ2-7; 9 nucleotides align to TRBD1. The CDR3 consists of 14 residues. Germline trimming cut 0 bases from V and 7 bases from J; bases unmatched to any gene: 7. Germline assignment: CDR1 DFQATT and CDR2 SNEGSKA (reference sequence).

About this clonotype itself: The junction departs from germline at one end; a sequencing error may be responsible. The J gene is TRBJ2-7, the V gene TRBV5-6, with TRBD1 identical over 7 bases. Germline loops: CDR1 SGHDT, CDR2 YYEEEE. CDR3 length equals 14 residues. In DNA, the CDR3 is TGTGCCGGCAGCCGGGACAGCCGAATCTACGAGCAGTACTTC. This sequence encodes CAGSRDSRIYEQYF.

There are a few counts of this clonotype. CDR3 sequence (DNA): TGTGCCAGCAAGCGGGGCGGGTTTTCACCCCTCCACTTT. Translating it yields CASKRGGFSPLHF. The rearrangement uses TRBV28 and TRBJ1-6, with a weak D call TRBD1 (5 bases). Trimming removed 7 bases at V and 9 bases at J, with 13 bases between. Germline V lookup: CDR1 MDHEN, CDR2 SYDVKM. The CDR3 loop spans 13 amino acids. The full variable domain, in which reference TRBV28 and TRBJ1-6 provide the parts outside the CDR3, is DVKVTQSSRYLVKRTGEKVFLECVQDMDHENMFWYRQDPGLGLRLIYFSYDVKMKEKGDIPEGYSVSREKKERFSLILESASTNQTSMYLCASKRGGFSPLHFGNGTRLTVT.

This clonotype was found many times. The genes are TRBV2 and TRBJ2-5, with TRBD2 matching over 8 bases. V lost 9 bases and J lost 4; bases outside the gene matches: 7. This CDR3 has 13 amino acids. Germline values: CDR1 SNHLY, CDR2 FYNNEI. The CDR3 region is CASIAGSGETQYF. In nucleotides, the CDR3 is TGTGCCAGTATAGCGGGAAGCGGAGAGACCCAGTACTTC.

This clonotype has at least ten counts. The chain employs TRBV7-2 and TRBJ2-1; D is possibly TRBD1 (5 bases). The CDR3 is 15 amino acids. The ends were cut back, 5 bases at V and 0 bases at J, with 11 bases in the middle. Germline loops: CDR1 SGHTA, CDR2 FQGNSA. The CDR3 DNA reads TGTGCCAGCAGCCCACAGGAAAGCTCCTACAATGAGCAGTTCTTC. This encodes CASSPQESSYNEQFF.

This clonotype was seen a handful of times. This CDR3 is CAWSRDRKFSSGANVLTF. In nucleotides, the CDR3 is TGTGCCTGGAGTCGGGACAGAAAATTTAGCTCTGGGGCCAACGTCCTGACTTTC. This chain uses TRBV30 with TRBJ2-6; 7 bases map to TRBD1. CDR3 length: 18 residues. V lost 2 bases and J lost 0; bases outside the gene matches: 10. Germline-derived CDR1 and CDR2 are GTSNPN and SVGIG (reference sequence).

The rearrangement uses TRBV19 and TRBJ1-2; 8 positions match TRBD1. After removal of 5 bases from V and 10 bases from J, the junction contained 12 bases not matched to a gene. This CDR3 is built from 14 residues. Per the germline V gene, CDR1 is LNHDA and CDR2 is SQIVND (reference sequence). This chain's CDR3 is CASSVTSGTGDYTF. DNA for the CDR3: TGTGCCAGTAGTGTTACTTCCGGGACAGGTGACTACACCTTC.

CDR3 DNA: TGCGCCAGCAGTGAGAGCGGGAGAGCTTGGATCGAGCAGTACTTC. It specifies CASSESGRAWIEQYF. V gene TRBV10-1 combines with J gene TRBJ2-7, with 8 positions matching TRBD2. The CDR3 runs 15 residues. V lost 2 bases, J lost 6 bases, and 9 bases stayed unmatched. Germline V lookup: CDR1 WNHNN, CDR2 SYGVQD (reference sequence).